This T cell receptor (beta chain) was profiled in a study of OX40 agonist ivuxolimab in advanced cancers. Germline V CDR1 and CDR2: MNHEY, SMNVEV (reference sequence). This CDR3 region has 15 residues. The V end lost 6 bases, the J end lost 4 bases, and 16 bases lay between the germline ends. Profiled with immunoSEQ multiplex PCR; TCRdb holds only in-frame clones, not every one. The profile shows about 93,000 clones, approximately 94% of them singletons. V and J are TRBV27 and TRBJ2-1; a possible D gene is TRBD2 (6 bases). The starting material was CD4+ or CD8+ T cells sorted from blood, obtained in a trial of the OX40 agonist ivuxolimab. The sequence was obtained from an adult with an advanced solid tumor such as melanoma, head and neck, liver or kidney cancer. The CDR3 coding sequence is TGTGCCAGCAGCGTCCCGGGGACTTTATACAATGAGCAGTTCTTC. Its translation: CASSVPGTLYNEQFF.